The 23 T cell receptor beta chains presented below share a single source sample, sequenced in a study of T cell responses to AZD1222 COVID-19 vaccine. Measured with immunoSEQ multiplex PCR; TCRdb has only the in-frame clones, and not every one. The sample contains 95,000 to 100,000 clones, roughly 90% of which appear only once. Sequencing was performed on peripheral blood, taken on day 0 of AZD1222 vaccination. The receptors here all came from an adult in good health.

J is TRBJ2-7 and V is TRBV11-2; D gene unclear. The CDR3 covers 14 residues. Germline lookup yields CDR1 SGHAT and CDR2 FQNNGV. Trimming removed 2 bases from V and 5 bases from J, with 13 bases in between. CDR3 nucleotides: TGTGCCAGCAGCTTAAGTGTAGGGCCGCACGAGCAGTACTTC. It encodes CASSLSVGPHEQYF.

This clone has more than one count but fewer than ten. The V and J genes are TRBV3-1 (or the pseudogene TRBV3-2) and TRBJ2-2; no clear D gene. The germline V and J ends were trimmed by 3 bases and 5 bases, with 10 bases remaining between them. Germline assignment: CDR1 LGHDT and CDR2 YNNKEL (reference sequence). CDR3 length: 14 amino acids. The CDR3: CASSHKIQTGELFF. In DNA form, the CDR3 reads TGTGCCAGCAGCCACAAGATCCAGACCGGGGAGCTGTTTTTT.

The chain couples TRBV6-5 to TRBJ2-1, with 8 positions matching TRBD2. In germline, CDR1 is MNHEY, CDR2 SVGAGI. The V segment lost 10 bases and the J segment 6 bases; nucleotides outside the gene matches: 14. The CDR3 contains 15 residues. In DNA form, the CDR3 reads TGTGCCATCTCTCTGGGACTAGATTTCAGCAATGAGCAGTTCTTC. Amino acid sequence: CAISLGLDFSNEQFF.

This chain uses TRBV28 with TRBJ2-7; 9 bases align to TRBD1. Germline values: CDR1 MDHEN, CDR2 SYDVKM. With 0 bases clipped from V and 2 bases from J, the junction kept 2 bases outside the gene matches. The CDR3 is 15 amino acids. CDR3: CASSLWGTGTYEQYF. DNA for the CDR3: TGTGCCAGCAGTTTATGGGGGACAGGGACCTACGAGCAGTACTTC.

The chain couples TRBV10-3 to TRBJ2-1; TRBD2 aligns across 11 bases. The germline V gene encodes CDR1 ENHRY and CDR2 SYGVKD. V lost 3 bases, J lost 8 bases, and 6 bases stayed unmatched. The CDR3 is made up of 15 amino acids. The CDR3 protein is CAISDRTSGWDEQFF. The DNA for the CDR3 is TGTGCCATCAGTGATAGGACTAGCGGGTGGGATGAGCAGTTCTTC.

V and J are TRBV28 and TRBJ1-1; perhaps TRBD1 as D (6 bases). The germline V and J ends were trimmed by 2 bases and 0 bases, with 7 bases remaining between them. The length of the CDR3 is 14 residues. CDR1 and CDR2 (germline): MDHEN, SYDVKM. The CDR3 reads CASSLQGMNTEAFF. The CDR3 bases are TGTGCCAGCAGTTTACAGGGGATGAACACTGAAGCTTTCTTT.

The rearrangement uses TRBV4-1 and TRBJ2-1; D perhaps matches TRBD2 (5 bases). Germline V gene sequence: CDR1 MGHRA, CDR2 YSYEKL. CDR3 size: 16 residues. The V end was cut by 0 bases, the J end by 8 bases, with 17 bases between. CDR3 amino acids: CASSQEGRNFRDEQFF. The CDR3 DNA reads TGCGCCAGCAGCCAAGAAGGGAGAAACTTCCGAGATGAGCAGTTCTTC.

The V and J genes are TRBV30 and TRBJ2-7; 10 nucleotides line up with TRBD1. Germline loops: CDR1 GTSNPN, CDR2 SVGIG (reference sequence). This CDR3 comprises 14 residues. Trimming removed 8 bases from V and 1 base from J; junction bases left unmatched: 8. The CDR3 protein is CATTGTGVSYEQYF. The CDR3 nucleotides read TGTGCCACCACCGGGACAGGGGTATCCTACGAGCAGTACTTC.

The chain employs TRBV19 and TRBJ2-7, with 11 bases aligning to TRBD2. The CDR3 is made up of 16 amino acids. Germline V gene data show CDR1 as LNHDA and CDR2 as SQIVND (reference sequence). The V segment lost 4 bases and the J segment 1 base; nucleotides outside the gene matches: 6. The CDR3 protein is CASSKAGTSGSYEQYF. CDR3 coding DNA: TGTGCCAGTAGTAAAGCCGGGACTAGCGGATCCTACGAGCAGTACTTC. The whole variable domain, remainder taken from reference TRBV19 and TRBJ2-7, is DGGITQSPKYLFRKEGQNVTLSCEQNLNHDAMYWYRQDPGQGLRLIYYSQIVNDFQKGDIAEGYSVSREKKESFPLTVTSAQKNPTAFYLCASSKAGTSGSYEQYFGPGTRLTVT.

The chain employs TRBV30 and TRBJ1-5; no reliable D call. Per the germline V gene, CDR1 is GTSNPN and CDR2 is SVGIG (reference sequence). V lost 8 bases, J lost 3 bases, and 14 bases lay in between. This CDR3 is built from 13 residues. CDR3 nucleotides: TGTGCCGGCCAGACCGATTTCAATCAGCCCCAGCATTTT. This gives the protein CAGQTDFNQPQHF.

The chain combines TRBV19 with TRBJ1-1, with D maybe TRBD1 (6 bases). The CDR3 runs to 17 residues. Germline V lookup: CDR1 LNHDA, CDR2 SQIVND (reference sequence). Trimming cost V 1 base and J 0 bases, with 15 bases left between them. CDR3 protein: CASSIVRGAGMNTEAFF. In DNA form, the CDR3 reads TGTGCCAGTAGTATAGTTCGGGGGGCCGGTATGAACACTGAAGCTTTCTTT. Based on the CDR3 plus reference TRBV19 and TRBJ1-1, the full variable domain is DGGITQSPKYLFRKEGQNVTLSCEQNLNHDAMYWYRQDPGQGLRLIYYSQIVNDFQKGDIAEGYSVSREKKESFPLTVTSAQKNPTAFYLCASSIVRGAGMNTEAFFGQGTRLTVV.

The CDR3 DNA reads as TGTGCCAGCAGTGAGGGGGAGAACACTGAAGCTTTCTTT. Translating gives CASSEGENTEAFF. This chain links TRBV2 with TRBJ1-1, with a possible D match to TRBD1 (5 bases). With 3 bases removed from V and 1 base from J, the gap between germline ends came to 6 bases. The V gene's germline CDR1 is SNHLY and CDR2 FYNNEI. The CDR3 runs 13 residues.

Here the CDR3 reads CASSERQGGTDTQYF. CDR3 nucleotide sequence: TGTGCCAGCAGTGAAAGGCAGGGCGGGACAGATACGCAGTATTTT. This chain joins TRBV2 and TRBJ2-3, with D tentatively TRBD1 or TRBD2 (5 bases each). V was clipped by 2 bases and J by 3 bases, with 12 bases between them. This CDR3 is built from 15 residues. The V gene's germline CDR1 is SNHLY and CDR2 FYNNEI.

CDR3 amino acids: CASSATQVGNEQFF. CDR3 DNA: TGTGCCAGTAGTGCGACACAAGTTGGCAATGAGCAGTTCTTC. The chain uses TRBV19 and TRBJ2-1; D gene ambiguous. The CDR3 has 14 amino acids. Per germline, CDR1 LNHDA and CDR2 SQIVND (reference sequence). V lost 5 bases, J lost 6 bases, and 14 bases lay in between.

The rearrangement joins TRBV9 to TRBJ1-1; D might be TRBD1 (6 bases). The CDR3 sequence is 14 residues long. CDR1 is SGDLS and CDR2 is YYNGEE in the germline V gene. V dropped 3 bases and J dropped 0 bases, with 9 bases sitting between them. The CDR3 bases are TGTGCCAGCAGCGCGGGGGACATGAACACTGAAGCTTTCTTT. Its translation: CASSAGDMNTEAFF.

V usage is TRBV27 and J usage is TRBJ2-7; D is perhaps TRBD1 or TRBD2 (5 bases each). This CDR3 has 14 residues. Per germline, CDR1 MNHEY and CDR2 SMNVEV (reference sequence). V was cut by 4 bases and J by 2 bases, with 12 bases left in between. This CDR3 is CASSSRDGPYEQYF. The CDR3, as DNA: TGTGCCAGCAGTTCCCGGGACGGACCCTACGAGCAGTACTTC.

The rearrangement links TRBV5-1 to TRBJ1-2; D possibly corresponds to TRBD1 (6 bases). The CDR3 has 14 residues. CDR1 and CDR2 (germline): SGHRS, YFSETQ. Deletions cut 4 bases from V and 7 bases from J, with 17 bases between. The CDR3 sequence: CASSPLTGTVGYTF. The CDR3 DNA reads as TGCGCCAGCAGCCCACTAACAGGGACCGTTGGCTACACCTTC.

The chain recombines TRBV11-3 with TRBJ2-2; D might be TRBD1 (6 bases). Trimming stripped 5 bases from V and 6 bases from J, with 13 bases between. The CDR3 is 14 amino acids. The germline CDR1 and CDR2 sequences are SGHNT and YENEEA. The CDR3 is CASSPMPGAGELFF. CDR3 nucleotides: TGTGCCAGCAGCCCAATGCCAGGGGCCGGGGAGCTGTTTTTT.

The chain employs TRBV6-2 or TRBV6-3 and TRBJ2-7, with TRBD2 matching over 13 bases. CDR1 is MNHEY, CDR2 SVGEGT, per germline. J was trimmed by 4 bases and V by 4 bases; bases with no gene match: 4. The CDR3 contains 15 residues. CDR3 loop: CASSLGLAGFYEQYF. The CDR3 region has the DNA TGTGCCAGCAGTTTGGGACTAGCGGGGTTTTACGAGCAGTACTTC.

V is TRBV29-1 and J is TRBJ1-2; 9 bases align to TRBD1. The CDR3 runs 13 residues. Germline V gene sequence: CDR1 SQVTM, CDR2 ANQGSEA. Trimming removed 5 bases from V and 4 bases from J; junction bases left unmatched: 5. Here the CDR3 reads CSVSWDRVYGYTF. In DNA, the CDR3 is TGCAGCGTTAGTTGGGACAGGGTCTATGGCTACACCTTC.

The V and J genes are TRBV5-8 and TRBJ2-6; D might be TRBD1 (6 bases). Germline-derived CDR1 and CDR2 are SGHTS and YDEGEE. This CDR3 region has 16 residues. V was clipped by 4 bases and J by 4 bases, with 15 bases between them. The CDR3, as DNA: TGTGCCAGCAGCGACCTCAGGGGCACAGGGGCCAACGTCCTGACTTTC. It codes for CASSDLRGTGANVLTF.

This rearrangement joins TRBV19 to TRBJ2-7; D ambiguous. CDR3 length equals 13 residues. Germline values: CDR1 LNHDA, CDR2 SQIVND (reference sequence). Trimming shortened V by 10 bases and J by 1 base, and 14 bases separated the two germline ends. CDR3 sequence (DNA): TGTGCCAACTGGCACAGTGATTCCTACGAGCAGTACTTC. It is translated as CANWHSDSYEQYF.

V and J are TRBV30 and TRBJ2-7; 10 positions match TRBD1. CDR3 size: 14 residues. CDR1 is GTSNPN, CDR2 SVGIG, per germline (reference sequence). V lost 2 bases, J lost 5 bases, and 6 bases stayed unmatched. CDR3 coding DNA: TGTGCCTGGAGTACCGGGACAGGGGTCCACGAGCAGTACTTC. Encoded protein: CAWSTGTGVHEQYF. Full variable domain (outside the CDR3, taken from reference TRBV30 and TRBJ2-7): SQTIHQWPATLVQPVGSPLSLECTVEGTSNPNLYWYRQAAGRGLQLLFYSVGIGQISSEVPQNLSASRPQDRQFILSSKKLLLSDSGFYLCAWSTGTGVHEQYFGPGTRLTVT.